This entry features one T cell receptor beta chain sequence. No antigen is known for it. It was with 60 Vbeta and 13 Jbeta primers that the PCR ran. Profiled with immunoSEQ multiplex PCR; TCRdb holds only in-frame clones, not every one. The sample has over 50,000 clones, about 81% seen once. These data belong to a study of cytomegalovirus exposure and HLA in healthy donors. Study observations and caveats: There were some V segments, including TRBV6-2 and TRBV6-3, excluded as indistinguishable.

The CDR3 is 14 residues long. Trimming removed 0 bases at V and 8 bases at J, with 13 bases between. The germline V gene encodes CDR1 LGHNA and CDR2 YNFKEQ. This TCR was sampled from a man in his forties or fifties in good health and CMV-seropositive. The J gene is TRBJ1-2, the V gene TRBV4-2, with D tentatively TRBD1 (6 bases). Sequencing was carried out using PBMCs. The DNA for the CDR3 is TGTGCCAGCAGCCAAGACGCAGGGGAGTACGGCTACACCTTC. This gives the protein CASSQDAGEYGYTF.